Listed below are T cell receptor beta chains from one sample, sequenced in a study of blood T cells in healthy people across ages. One entry per CDR3 protein results from TCRdb running MiXCR on the 5' RACE reads. The sample comprises some 800,000 distinct CDR3 sequences, approximately 25% of which are singletons, and around 3.6% rests with the top ten. The same data also contributed to another study, on T cells of mothers and their children.

The sequencing sample was made of blood. The source of these receptors is a boy younger than 18 in good health. Each CDR3 is given with its conserved first and last residue. Each record gives: J gene, clone size, D gene, CDR3 length, V gene, CDR3 protein, CDR3 DNA. A D gene is named only where the DNA matches it firmly. Expanded clones are given a class, and other clones once, few, many or no size at all.

TRBJ1-2	few	-	13	TRBV6-5	CASSTKVLGGYTF	TGTGCCAGCAGTACAAAGGTTTTAGGGGGCTACACCTTC
TRBJ1-1	-	-	13	TRBV20-1	CSATGQMNTEAFF	TGCAGTGCTACGGGGCAGATGAACACTGAAGCTTTCTTT
TRBJ1-2	-	-	11	TRBV29-1	CSGLARYGYTF	TGCAGCGGCCTAGCCAGATATGGCTACACCTTC
TRBJ2-5	few	TRBD1	15	TRBV29-1	CSVEDLQGAGETQYF	TGCAGCGTTGAAGACCTACAGGGGGCGGGGGAGACCCAGTACTTC
TRBJ2-3	few	TRBD2	15	TRBV20-1	CSASLLAGRRDTQYF	TGCAGTGCGAGTCTGCTAGCGGGACGGAGGGATACGCAGTATTTT
TRBJ1-1	few	-	15	TRBV4-1	CASRGAQSGATEAFF	TGCGCCAGCAGAGGAGCTCAGAGTGGGGCCACTGAAGCTTTCTTT
TRBJ2-7	few	-	13	TRBV6-2/TRBV6-3	CASSADSIYEQYF	TGTGCCAGCAGCGCGGACAGTATCTACGAGCAGTACTTC
TRBJ2-2	few	TRBD2	16	TRBV9	CASSGYGGANTGELFF	TGTGCCAGCAGCGGGTACGGGGGGGCGAACACCGGGGAGCTGTTTTTT
TRBJ2-3	-	-	15	TRBV20-1	CSARDLVTTTNTQYF	TGCAGTGCTAGAGATCTCGTCACTACGACAAATACGCAGTATTTT
TRBJ1-2	-	-	14	TRBV4-1	CASSHSPEDYGYTF	TGCGCCAGCAGCCACAGTCCTGAGGACTATGGCTACACCTTC
TRBJ2-7	-	-	14	TRBV21-1	CASSKVGPKHEQYF	TGTGCCAGCAGCAAAGTGGGACCAAAACACGAGCAGTACTTC
TRBJ2-1	once	TRBD2	15	TRBV12-3/TRBV12-4	CASSLMAGGNNEQFF	TGTGCCAGCAGTTTAATGGCGGGGGGCAACAATGAGCAGTTCTTC
TRBJ1-6	-	-	11	TRBV28	CASTSSTPLHF	TGTGCCAGCACTTCCTCCACACCCCTCCACTTT
TRBJ1-1	few	TRBD1	18	TRBV4-1	CASSFPSATGGENTEAFF	TGCGCCAGCAGCTTCCCCAGCGCAACAGGGGGCGAAAACACTGAAGCTTTCTTT
TRBJ2-5	-	-	14	TRBV18	CASSPLQNQETQYF	TGTGCCAGCTCACCACTCCAGAACCAAGAGACCCAGTACTTC
TRBJ2-4	once	TRBD2	14	TRBV29-1	CSVRPGLAENIQYF	TGCAGCGTTAGACCGGGACTAGCGGAAAACATTCAGTACTTC
TRBJ1-1	few	-	15	TRBV15	CATGRSRQGWTEAFF	TGTGCCACCGGGAGAAGTAGGCAGGGCTGGACTGAAGCTTTCTTT
TRBJ1-1	-	TRBD1	14	TRBV18	CASSSRDRVAEAFF	TGTGCCAGCTCATCCCGGGACAGGGTGGCTGAAGCTTTCTTT
TRBJ2-7	-	-	17	TRBV11-2	CASSLLPGLLTGYEQYF	TGTGCCAGCAGCTTACTACCGGGACTTCTAACCGGCTACGAGCAGTACTTC
TRBJ2-7	-	-	13	TRBV25-1	CASSETTVDEQYF	TGTGCCAGCAGTGAAACCACCGTGGACGAGCAGTACTTC
TRBJ2-1	-	TRBD2	15	TRBV6-6	CASRLSGSHYNEQFF	TGTGCCAGCAGACTAAGCGGGAGCCACTACAATGAGCAGTTCTTC
TRBJ2-1	few	TRBD2	13	TRBV7-9	CALIPGGGNEQFF	TGTGCCCTTATCCCGGGCGGGGGAAATGAGCAGTTCTTC
TRBJ2-5	-	-	12	TRBV29-1	CSVDPSQETQYF	TGCAGCGTTGATCCCAGCCAAGAGACCCAGTACTTC
TRBJ2-5	-	TRBD1	13	TRBV12-3/TRBV12-4	CASSWTGGEEQYF	TGTGCCAGCAGTTGGACAGGGGGGGAAGAGCAGTACTTC
TRBJ1-1	-	-	15	TRBV20-1	CSAGHPGLPNTEAFF	TGCAGTGCCGGACACCCGGGCCTTCCAAACACTGAAGCTTTCTTT
TRBJ2-5	-	TRBD1	13	TRBV5-1	CASSLGTGKEQYF	TGCGCCAGCAGCTTAGGGACAGGAAAGGAGCAGTACTTC
TRBJ1-1	few	-	14	TRBV20-1	CSALWEGRATEAFF	TGCAGTGCCCTCTGGGAGGGCAGGGCCACTGAAGCTTTCTTT
TRBJ2-7	-	-	11	TRBV7-9	CASSNGVEQYF	TGTGCCAGCAGCAACGGAGTAGAGCAGTACTTC
TRBJ2-5	few	-	17	TRBV4-3	CASSQAISGQAQETQYF	TGCGCCAGCAGCCAAGCAATCTCGGGGCAGGCCCAAGAGACCCAGTACTTC
TRBJ2-7	-	TRBD2	13	TRBV7-2	CASSTVGGDEQYF	TGTGCCAGCAGCACCGTCGGGGGGGACGAGCAGTACTTC
TRBJ1-6	few	-	14	TRBV19	CASSTSQGISPLHF	TGTGCCAGTAGTACTTCGCAGGGGATTTCACCCCTCCACTTT
TRBJ2-1	-	TRBD2	13	TRBV2	CASSAGTSVEQFF	TGTGCCAGCAGCGCCGGGACTAGCGTGGAGCAGTTCTTC
TRBJ2-7	-	-	11	TRBV12-5	CASGNRGLLYF	TGTGCTAGTGGGAACAGGGGACTATTGTACTTC
TRBJ2-7	many	-	12	TRBV29-1	CSVRLGTYEQYF	TGCAGCGTGAGGCTTGGGACCTACGAGCAGTACTTC
TRBJ1-2	-	TRBD1	14	TRBV20-1	CSAPQGAGNYGYTF	TGCAGTGCTCCCCAGGGGGCAGGGAACTATGGCTACACCTTC
TRBJ2-7	-	-	14	TRBV28	CASSPRDSLYEQYF	TGTGCCAGCAGTCCAAGGGACTCTCTCTACGAGCAGTACTTC
TRBJ2-7	many	-	14	TRBV4-1	CASSQEAGLGEQYF	TGCGCCAGCAGCCAAGAGGCAGGCCTTGGCGAGCAGTACTTC
TRBJ2-3	few	-	13	TRBV29-1	CSVDVRDADTQYF	TGCAGCGTTGATGTCAGGGACGCAGATACGCAGTATTTT
TRBJ2-5	few	-	14	TRBV7-3	CASSLLPNLETQYF	TGTGCCAGCAGCTTACTCCCAAACCTGGAGACCCAGTACTTC
TRBJ2-1	-	TRBD2	16	TRBV29-1	CSVETPGLASVNEQFF	TGCAGCGTTGAGACACCGGGACTAGCTTCGGTCAATGAGCAGTTCTTC
TRBJ1-2	-	TRBD1	12	TRBV29-1	CSAGTGDYGYTF	TGCAGCGCTGGGACAGGCGACTATGGCTACACCTTC
TRBJ2-4	-	-	14	TRBV11-2	CASSLDPAKNIQYF	TGTGCCAGCAGCTTAGACCCCGCCAAAAACATTCAGTACTTC
TRBJ2-5	-	-	16	TRBV15	CATSRGSGTHQETQYF	TGTGCCACCAGCAGAGGATCTGGGACACACCAAGAGACCCAGTACTTC
TRBJ2-7	-	TRBD2	13	TRBV6-4	CASIAGGEYEQYF	TGTGCCAGCATCGCGGGAGGCGAATACGAGCAGTACTTC
TRBJ1-1	-	-	12	TRBV20-1	CSAIVRLDEAFF	TGCAGTGCTATAGTCAGGCTCGATGAAGCTTTCTTT
TRBJ2-6	few	-	15	TRBV5-1	CASSVAASGANVLTF	TGCGCCAGCAGCGTAGCCGCCTCTGGGGCCAACGTCCTGACTTTC
TRBJ2-1	few	-	14	TRBV5-1	CASSLGQSYNEQFF	TGCGCCAGCAGCTTGGGGCAGAGTTACAATGAGCAGTTCTTC
TRBJ2-7	few	TRBD1	16	TRBV6-5	CASSITTGSSSYEQYF	TGTGCCAGCAGTATTACGACAGGGTCCAGCTCCTACGAGCAGTACTTC
TRBJ2-1	few	-	15	TRBV15	CATSRDGRVGNEQFF	TGTGCCACCAGCAGAGATGGTAGGGTGGGGAATGAGCAGTTCTTC
TRBJ2-5	-	TRBD2	14	TRBV4-3	CASSQSGLAETQYF	TGCGCCAGCAGCCAATCGGGACTAGCCGAGACCCAGTACTTC
TRBJ1-5	many	-	15	TRBV5-1	CASSLVGGSNQPQHF	TGCGCCAGCAGCTTGGTGGGTGGGTCGAACCAGCCCCAGCATTTT